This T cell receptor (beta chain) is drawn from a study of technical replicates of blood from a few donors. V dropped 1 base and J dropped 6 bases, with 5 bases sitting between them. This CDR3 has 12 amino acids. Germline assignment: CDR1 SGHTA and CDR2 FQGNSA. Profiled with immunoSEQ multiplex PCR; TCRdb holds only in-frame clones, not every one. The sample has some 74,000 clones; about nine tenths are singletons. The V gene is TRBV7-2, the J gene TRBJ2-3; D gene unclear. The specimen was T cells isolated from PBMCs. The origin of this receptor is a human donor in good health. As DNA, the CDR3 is TGTGCCAGCAGCTTAGTCCAGGATACGCAGTATTTT. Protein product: CASSLVQDTQYF.